Following are 30 T cell receptor beta chains from one sample sequenced in a study of blood T cell repertoires in COVID-19. Measured with immunoSEQ multiplex PCR; TCRdb has only the in-frame clones, and not every one. The table shows 150,000 to 200,000 clones, with roughly 89% occurring only once. The specimen was PBMCs or T cells enriched from blood (not recorded which). The receptors were sampled from a woman aged 40 to 55 with acute COVID-19.

J is TRBJ1-5 and V is TRBV7-2; TRBD1 is a possible D gene (5 bases). Germline CDR1 reads SGHTA; CDR2 reads FQGNSA. The CDR3 runs 18 residues. Trimming removed 2 bases at V and 7 bases at J, with 24 bases between. CDR3 sequence reads: CASSLKFGQGILGQPQHF. The CDR3 DNA is TGTGCCAGCAGCTTAAAGTTCGGGCAGGGTATTCTGGGACAGCCCCAGCATTTT.

The rearrangement uses TRBV4-2 and TRBJ2-2; TRBD1 matches at 7 bases. Losses at the gene ends were 4 bases for V and 5 bases for J; bases not matched to a gene: 10. The CDR3 has 16 residues. Per the germline V gene, CDR1 is LGHNA and CDR2 is YNFKEQ. CDR3 residues: CASSPWTGGITGELFF. The CDR3 DNA sequence: TGTGCCAGCAGCCCGTGGACAGGAGGAATTACCGGGGAGCTGTTTTTT.

This clone was recorded only once. V is TRBV20-1 and J is TRBJ2-5; 8 bases match TRBD1. CDR1 and CDR2 from the germline V gene are DFQATT and SNEGSKA (reference sequence). The CDR3 loop spans 11 amino acids. The chain's CDR3 is CSPQGEETQYF. The CDR3 DNA is TGCAGCCCACAGGGGGAAGAGACCCAGTACTTC.

This clone was detected once. The CDR3 region is CASRNPTGCASPLHF. CDR3 nucleotide sequence: TGTGCCAGCAGAAACCCGACAGGTTGCGCTTCACCCCTCCACTTT. V gene TRBV21-1 combines with J gene TRBJ1-6; no check of the table's D call, TRBD1, against the DNA was made. TRBV21-1 constitutes a pseudogene. CDR3 length: 15 amino acids.

The rearrangement links TRBV11-2 to TRBJ2-1; 11 nucleotides line up with TRBD2. The V segment lost 2 bases and the J segment 7 bases; nucleotides outside the gene matches: 10. Germline CDR1 SGHAT, CDR2 FQNNGV. The CDR3 is 17 residues long. The CDR3 region has the DNA TGTGCCAGCAGCTTACTTGCGCCTAGCGGGAGGAGGAATGAGCAGTTCTTC. It codes for CASSLLAPSGRRNEQFF.

V and J are TRBV27 and TRBJ2-3; 10 nucleotides line up with TRBD1. Unmatched junction bases numbered 3, after V lost 3 bases and J lost 0 bases. Germline V lookup: CDR1 MNHEY, CDR2 SMNVEV (reference sequence). The CDR3 loop spans 16 amino acids. This CDR3 is CASSFGTGASTDTQYF. DNA of the CDR3: TGTGCCAGCAGTTTTGGGACAGGGGCTAGCACAGATACGCAGTATTTT.

The gene calls are TRBV4-2 and TRBJ2-1; 11 bases fit TRBD1. The CDR3 spans 18 residues. The germline V gene encodes CDR1 LGHNA and CDR2 YNFKEQ. The J segment lost 0 bases and the V segment lost 1 base, leaving 5 bases of the junction unmatched. The CDR3 reads CASSQAPGQGVSYNEQFF. The CDR3 DNA sequence: TGTGCCAGCAGCCAAGCACCGGGACAGGGGGTCTCCTACAATGAGCAGTTCTTC.

V usage is TRBV7-8 and J usage is TRBJ2-5, with a possible D match to TRBD2 (6 bases). V lost 4 bases and J 2 bases, leaving 20 bases between the germline ends. The CDR3 is made up of 17 amino acids. The germline V gene has CDR1 SGHVS and CDR2 FQNEAQ. The CDR3 DNA reads as TGTGCCAGCAGCTCCCTCTCGACGGAGGGACGTCAAGAGACCCAGTACTTC. This encodes CASSSLSTEGRQETQYF.

The CDR3 spells CASSLYGNTEAFF. DNA of the CDR3: TGTGCCAGCAGTTTATACGGGAACACTGAAGCTTTCTTT. The chain uses TRBV12-3 or TRBV12-4 and TRBJ1-1; D remains ambiguous. This CDR3 has 13 amino acids. Trimming took 2 bases from V and 1 from J, leaving 5 bases between them.

The chain carries TRBV7-8 and TRBJ2-5, with 7 positions matching TRBD2. The CDR3 consists of 14 residues. With V trimmed by 8 bases and J by 7 bases, 13 bases remained unmatched. The germline CDR1 and CDR2 sequences are SGHVS and FQNEAQ. CDR3 amino acids: CASYPWEGPWTQYF. In DNA form, the CDR3 reads TGTGCCAGCTACCCCTGGGAGGGTCCTTGGACCCAGTACTTC.

This sequence joins TRBV2 and TRBJ2-1; D is undetermined. This CDR3 is 13 amino acids long. Germline lookup yields CDR1 SNHLY and CDR2 FYNNEI. The germline V and J ends were trimmed by 5 bases and 5 bases, with 10 bases remaining between them. CDR3 DNA sequence: TGTGCCAGCAGTACGGGTCCGAACAATGAGCAGTTCTTC. Translation: CASSTGPNNEQFF.

The chain uses TRBV29-1 and TRBJ1-1, with TRBD1 matching 7 bases. The CDR3 is made up of 13 amino acids. Trimming cost V 1 base and J 6 bases; bases outside gene matches: 5. Germline-derived CDR1 and CDR2 are SQVTM and ANQGSEA. CDR3 residues: CSVEGQGVPEAFF. For the CDR3, the DNA is TGCAGCGTTGAAGGTCAGGGGGTCCCTGAAGCTTTCTTT.

Only a few counts were recorded for this clone. The CDR3 DNA reads as TGTGCCAGCAGTTTAGATTTAATGGGGGGGAAAGCTTTCTTT. Its protein product is CASSLDLMGGKAFF. The chain links TRBV28 to TRBJ1-1, with D possibly TRBD1 on 5 matching bases. The CDR3 is 14 residues long. The V gene's germline CDR1 is MDHEN and CDR2 SYDVKM. Trimming removed 2 bases from V and 9 bases from J, with 16 bases in between.

This sequence joins TRBV7-6 and TRBJ2-1; 8 bases match TRBD2. The CDR3 consists of 17 residues. V dropped 5 bases and J dropped 6; count of bases not matched to a gene: 15. Germline assignment: CDR1 SGHVS and CDR2 FNYEAQ. CDR3 protein: CASSRRSGGAYSNEQFF. The CDR3 nucleotides read TGTGCCAGCAGCCGTCGGTCGGGGGGGGCGTACTCCAATGAGCAGTTCTTC.

The table lists this clone with a count of one. The V gene is TRBV13, the J gene TRBJ2-5; weak D call: TRBD2 (5 bases). Germline V gene sequence: CDR1 PRHDT, CDR2 FYEKMQ (reference sequence). V dropped 5 bases and J dropped 5 bases, with 12 bases sitting between them. The length of the CDR3 is 13 residues. The CDR3 loop is CASSPWTGETQYF. Written as DNA, the CDR3 is TGTGCCAGCAGCCCCTGGACTGGGGAGACCCAGTACTTC.

The chain combines TRBV3-1 (or the pseudogene TRBV3-2) with TRBJ2-3, with D possibly matching TRBD1 (5 bases). The V gene's germline CDR1 is LGHDT and CDR2 YNNKEL (reference sequence). The V end lost 5 bases, the J end lost 6 bases, and 12 bases lay between the germline ends. The CDR3 extends over 13 amino acids. The chain's CDR3 is CASSFSKGDTQYF. The CDR3 DNA sequence: TGTGCCAGCAGCTTCTCGAAGGGGGATACGCAGTATTTT.

The rearrangement links TRBV2 to TRBJ1-2; D may be TRBD1 (6 bases). The V and J ends lost 11 bases and 5 bases respectively, with 18 bases between them. The CDR3 has 13 residues. The germline V gene encodes CDR1 SNHLY and CDR2 FYNNEI. The CDR3 loop is CASRAGVSYGYTF. CDR3 nucleotide sequence: TGTGCCTCAAGGGCAGGGGTTAGTTATGGCTACACCTTC.

The CDR3: CAWSPGSGLAGTPVEQYF. For the CDR3, the DNA is TGTGCCTGGAGTCCCGGTTCGGGACTAGCGGGTACCCCGGTCGAGCAGTACTTC. This chain uses TRBV30 with TRBJ2-7, with 12 nucleotides matching TRBD2. The germline CDR1 and CDR2 sequences are GTSNPN and SVGIG (reference sequence). This CDR3 spans 18 amino acids. Unmatched junction bases numbered 17, after V lost 2 bases and J lost 6 bases.

The chain has TRBV7-2 and TRBJ2-1; D is possibly TRBD2 (5 bases). The germline V gene has CDR1 SGHTA and CDR2 FQGNSA. V dropped 0 bases and J dropped 0 bases, with 9 bases sitting between them. This CDR3 is 16 amino acids long. The CDR3 region has the DNA TGTGCCAGCAGCTTAGCGGACTGGAGCTCCTACAATGAGCAGTTCTTC. As protein: CASSLADWSSYNEQFF. Together with reference TRBV7-2 and TRBJ2-1, the CDR3 gives the full variable domain: GAGVSQSPSNKVTEKGKDVELRCDPISGHTALYWYRQSLGQGLEFLIYFQGNSAPDKSGLPSDRFSAERTGGSVSTLTIQRTQQEDSAVYLCASSLADWSSYNEQFFGPGTRLTVL.

This clone was observed a single time. The chain's CDR3 is CASSGDRGPYNEQFF. CDR3 coding DNA: TGTGCCAGCAGTGGGGACAGGGGCCCCTACAATGAGCAGTTCTTC. V usage is TRBV25-1 and J usage is TRBJ2-1, with 10 bases fitting TRBD1. CDR3 size: 15 residues. The V gene end was trimmed by 4 bases and the J gene end by 2 bases; junction bases not matched to a gene: 2. Per the germline V gene, CDR1 is MGHDK and CDR2 is SYGVNS. The entire variable domain, with the rest obtained from reference TRBV25-1 and TRBJ2-1, is as follows: EADIYQTPRYLVIGTGKKITLECSQTMGHDKMYWYQQDPGMELHLIHYSYGVNSTEKGDLSSESTVSRIRTEHFPLTLESARPSHTSQYLCASSGDRGPYNEQFFGPGTRLTVL.

The CDR3 sequence is CASPQGATGELFF. In DNA, the CDR3 is TGTGCCAGCCCGCAGGGGGCAACCGGGGAGCTGTTTTTT. The genes are TRBV6-5 and TRBJ2-2; 8 bases agree with TRBD1. CDR3 length: 13 residues. CDR1 MNHEY and CDR2 SVGAGI come from the germline V gene. The V and J ends lost 8 bases and 5 bases, in that order; junction bases with no gene match: 4.

The rearrangement uses TRBV19 and TRBJ2-7; TRBD2 might be the D (6 bases). Looked up from germline, CDR1 is LNHDA and CDR2 is SQIVND (reference sequence). V lost 0 bases, J lost 5 bases, and 11 bases lay in between. The CDR3 sequence is 14 residues long. The CDR3, as DNA: TGTGCCAGTAGTATAGAACTAGCTGGGGACGAGCAGTACTTC. This gives the protein CASSIELAGDEQYF.

This chain links TRBV4-3 with TRBJ2-3; D unresolved. Per the germline V gene, CDR1 is LGHNA and CDR2 is YSLEER. This CDR3 spans 15 amino acids. V lost 2 bases, J lost 2 bases, and 11 bases lay in between. The CDR3 reads CASSQNHLTTDTQYF. The CDR3 nucleotides are TGCGCCAGCAGCCAAAACCATCTAACCACAGATACGCAGTATTTT.

The CDR3 nucleotides are TGTGCCAGCAACAGGATCCACACAACTAATGAAAAACTGTTTTTT. This sequence encodes CASNRIHTTNEKLFF. The gene calls are TRBV2 and TRBJ1-4; maybe TRBD1 (5 bases). V shed 7 bases and J shed 0 bases, with 12 bases lying between them. CDR1 SNHLY and CDR2 FYNNEI come from the germline V gene. The CDR3 has 15 amino acids.

This chain uses TRBV7-9 with TRBJ1-6; D may be TRBD1 (5 bases). The CDR3 has 15 residues. The germline CDR1 and CDR2 sequences are SEHNR and FQNEAQ (reference sequence). Trimming removed 1 base at V and 7 bases at J, with 11 bases between. The CDR3 DNA follows: TGTGCCAGCAGCTTAGGGGGGGGGAACAATTCACCCCTCCACTTT. The encoded protein is CASSLGGGNNSPLHF.

This chain links TRBV2 with TRBJ1-1; 10 nucleotides line up with TRBD1. J was trimmed by 3 bases and V by 5 bases; bases with no gene match: 6. The CDR3 runs to 15 residues. Germline V gene sequence: CDR1 SNHLY, CDR2 FYNNEI. CDR3 nucleotides: TGTGCCAGCAGTTTCGACAGGGGGCGCGACACTGAAGCTTTCTTT. This translates into CASSFDRGRDTEAFF.

The chain combines TRBV2 with TRBJ2-3; 7 bases line up with TRBD1. Germline V gene sequence: CDR1 SNHLY, CDR2 FYNNEI. This CDR3 contains 17 residues. J lost 4 bases, V lost 1 base, and 11 bases had no gene match. The CDR3 DNA sequence: TGTGCCAGCAGTGAAGGGCACCCAGGGGGTCCGGCAGATACGCAGTATTTT. This encodes CASSEGHPGGPADTQYF.

The rearrangement links TRBV6-5 to TRBJ2-5; TRBD2 might be the D (6 bases). This CDR3 spans 15 amino acids. Germline CDR1 MNHEY, CDR2 SVGAGI. In nucleotides, the CDR3 is TGTGCAACCTCGCCCGGGCAATGGGGGGAGGAGACCCAGTACTTC. It yields the protein CATSPGQWGEETQYF.

This clone came up once. The chain has TRBV27 and TRBJ1-1, with 8 bases matching TRBD1. CDR1 is MNHEY, CDR2 SMNVEV, per germline (reference sequence). Trimming took 5 bases from V and 1 from J; bases not matched to a gene: 6. The CDR3 contains 15 residues. The CDR3 sequence is CASSKVQGGNTEAFF. The CDR3, as DNA: TGTGCCAGCAGTAAAGTACAGGGGGGGAACACTGAAGCTTTCTTT.

The chain is built from TRBV30 and TRBJ1-5; 11 nucleotides agree with TRBD1. Germline trimming cut 3 bases from V and 5 bases from J; bases unmatched to any gene: 6. The germline V gene encodes CDR1 GTSNPN and CDR2 SVGIG (reference sequence). This CDR3 contains 15 residues. The CDR3 here is CAWRDGTGGDQPQHF. DNA of the CDR3: TGTGCCTGGAGAGATGGGACAGGGGGTGATCAGCCCCAGCATTTT.